This T cell receptor beta chain is drawn from a study of identical twins. MiXCR, run by TCRdb on the 5' RACE reads, gives a single entry per CDR3 protein. The sample contains roughly 190,000 distinct CDR3 sequences, about a sixth of which appear only once. The table lists this clonotype with a few counts. Germline loops: CDR1 SEHNR, CDR2 FQNEAQ (reference sequence). The CDR3 runs 12 residues. The germline V and J ends were trimmed by 5 bases and 0 bases, with 4 bases remaining between them. The same sample was also studied in work on T cells expressing NK-cell markers.

Sequences were obtained from CD8+ T cells sorted from blood. The chain employs TRBV7-9 and TRBJ1-2, with unresolved D. The receptor comes from a woman younger than 30 in good health. CDR3 in DNA: TGTGCCAGCAGCCCCGCTAACTATGGCTACACCTTC. This codes for CASSPANYGYTF.